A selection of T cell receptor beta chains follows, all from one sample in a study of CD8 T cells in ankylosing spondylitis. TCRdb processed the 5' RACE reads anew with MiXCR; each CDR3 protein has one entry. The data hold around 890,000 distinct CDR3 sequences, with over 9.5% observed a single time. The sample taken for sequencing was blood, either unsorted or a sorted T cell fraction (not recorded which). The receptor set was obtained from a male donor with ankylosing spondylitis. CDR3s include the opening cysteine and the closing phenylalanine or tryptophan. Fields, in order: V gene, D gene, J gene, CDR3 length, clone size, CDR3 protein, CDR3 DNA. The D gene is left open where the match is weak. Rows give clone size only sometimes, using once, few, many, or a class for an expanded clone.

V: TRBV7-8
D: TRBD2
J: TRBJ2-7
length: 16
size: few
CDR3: CASSLREAVWTYEQYF
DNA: TGTGCCAGCAGCTTACGGGAGGCGGTTTGGACCTACGAGCAGTACTTC

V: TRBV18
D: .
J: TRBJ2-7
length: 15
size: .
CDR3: CASSPWRTAPYEQYF
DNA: TGCGCCAGCTCACCATGGAGGACCGCGCCCTACGAGCAGTACTTC

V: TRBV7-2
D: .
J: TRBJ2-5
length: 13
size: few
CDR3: CASSMGPGETQYF
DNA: TGTGCCAGCAGTATGGGCCCGGGGGAGACCCAGTACTTC

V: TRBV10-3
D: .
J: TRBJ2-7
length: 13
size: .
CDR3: CAISVETNYEQYF
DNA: TGTGCCATCAGTGTCGAGACTAACTACGAGCAGTACTTC

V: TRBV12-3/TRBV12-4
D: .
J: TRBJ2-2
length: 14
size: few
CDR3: CASSLDRFTGELFF
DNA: TGTGCCAGCAGCTTGGACAGATTCACCGGGGAGCTGTTTTTT

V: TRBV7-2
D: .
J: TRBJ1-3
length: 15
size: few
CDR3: CASSLEAGYGNTIYF
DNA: TGTGCCAGCAGCTTAGAGGCGGGTTATGGAAACACCATATATTTT

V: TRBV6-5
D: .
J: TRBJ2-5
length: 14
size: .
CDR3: CASSYGRGPETQYF
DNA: TGTGCCAGCAGTTATGGACGGGGTCCGGAGACCCAGTACTTC

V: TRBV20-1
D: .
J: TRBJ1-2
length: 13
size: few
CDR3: CSARSGFRYGYTF
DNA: TGCAGTGCCAGATCTGGGTTTCGGTATGGCTACACCTTC

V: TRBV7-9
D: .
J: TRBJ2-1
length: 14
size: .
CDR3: CASSLASEAGEQFF
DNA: TGTGCCAGCAGCTTAGCCTCAGAGGCAGGTGAGCAGTTCTTC

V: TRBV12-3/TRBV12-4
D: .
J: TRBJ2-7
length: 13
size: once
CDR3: CASSFGEGDEQYF
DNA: .

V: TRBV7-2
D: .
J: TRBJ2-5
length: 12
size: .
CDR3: CASSYLRETQYF
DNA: TGTGCCAGCAGCTACCTCCGGGAGACCCAGTACTTC

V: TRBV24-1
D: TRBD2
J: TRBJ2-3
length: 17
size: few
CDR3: CATSDVTSGGPGDTQYF
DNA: TGTGCCACCAGTGATGTGACTAGCGGGGGGCCCGGAGATACGCAGTATTTT

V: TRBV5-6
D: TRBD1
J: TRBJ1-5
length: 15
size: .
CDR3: CASSLRDRAYQPQHF
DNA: TGTGCCAGCAGCTTGCGGGACAGGGCCTATCAGCCCCAGCATTTT